This is a list of T cell receptor beta chains from one sample in a study of blood T cell repertoires in COVID-19. Produced via immunoSEQ multiplex PCR; TCRdb's table is partial and in-frame only. This table holds fewer than 120,000 clones, 70% to 90% found once. The sequencing input was peripheral blood. The receptor source for this set is a human donor in a cohort sampled during active COVID-19. CDR3s include the opening cysteine and the closing phenylalanine or tryptophan. The D gene is left open where the match is weak. Clone size is stated in some rows and not others, as once, few, many or a class when expanded.

clone_size: -
v_call: TRBV5-4
d_call: -
j_call: TRBJ1-1
cdr3_nt: TGTGCCAGCAGCCGAGCTGCCACTGAAGCTTTCTTT
cdr3_aa: CASSRAATEAFF

clone_size: -
v_call: TRBV30
d_call: TRBD1
j_call: TRBJ2-1
cdr3_nt: TGTGCCTGGACCAGACAGGGCAGTAATGAGCAGTTCTTC
cdr3_aa: CAWTRQGSNEQFF

clone_size: -
v_call: TRBV19
d_call: -
j_call: TRBJ1-5
cdr3_nt: TGTGCCAGCCTACCGACAGAATTCTCGATTAATCAGCCCCAGCATTTT
cdr3_aa: CASLPTEFSINQPQHF

clone_size: -
v_call: TRBV9
d_call: TRBD2
j_call: TRBJ2-1
cdr3_nt: TGTGCCAGCAGCGTTCTAGCGGGAGGCTACAATGAGCAGTTCTTC
cdr3_aa: CASSVLAGGYNEQFF

clone_size: once
v_call: TRBV2
d_call: TRBD1
j_call: TRBJ1-3
cdr3_nt: TGTGCCAGCAGGTCCGGGACAGAAATGGGAAACACCATATATTTT
cdr3_aa: CASRSGTEMGNTIYF

clone_size: -
v_call: TRBV7-9
d_call: TRBD1
j_call: TRBJ1-1
cdr3_nt: TGTGCCAGCAGCCCGGGACAGGGAACTGAAGCTTTCTTT
cdr3_aa: CASSPGQGTEAFF

clone_size: -
v_call: TRBV28
d_call: -
j_call: TRBJ2-4
cdr3_nt: TGTGCCAGCAGTTCAGGGCAAAACATTCAGTACTTC
cdr3_aa: CASSSGQNIQYF

clone_size: few
v_call: TRBV7-9
d_call: -
j_call: TRBJ2-7
cdr3_nt: TGTGCCAGCAGCAAGAGATCCTACGAGCAGTACTTC
cdr3_aa: CASSKRSYEQYF

clone_size: -
v_call: TRBV12-3/TRBV12-4
d_call: -
j_call: TRBJ1-2
cdr3_nt: TGTGCCAGCAGTAAACAGGGAAATGGCTACACCTTC
cdr3_aa: CASSKQGNGYTF

clone_size: once
v_call: TRBV7-6
d_call: -
j_call: TRBJ2-3
cdr3_nt: TGTGCCAGCAGCGGACTTGGACGGGCTGGAGATACGCAGTATTTT
cdr3_aa: CASSGLGRAGDTQYF

clone_size: -
v_call: TRBV2
d_call: -
j_call: TRBJ1-2
cdr3_nt: TGTGCCAGCAGTTTCGCAGAGGGCCCTGGTGGCTACACCTTC
cdr3_aa: CASSFAEGPGGYTF

clone_size: once
v_call: TRBV5-1
d_call: -
j_call: TRBJ1-1
cdr3_nt: TGCGCCAGTTCAGGGAACACTGAAGCTTTCTTT
cdr3_aa: CASSGNTEAFF

clone_size: once
v_call: TRBV19
d_call: -
j_call: TRBJ2-3
cdr3_nt: TGTGCCAGTAGTATTAGGGGCCCGACAGATACGCAGTATTTT
cdr3_aa: CASSIRGPTDTQYF

clone_size: once
v_call: TRBV6-5
d_call: -
j_call: TRBJ1-1
cdr3_nt: TGTGCCAGCGCGGGGGGGGCGATGAACACTGAAGCTTTCTTT
cdr3_aa: CASAGGAMNTEAFF

clone_size: -
v_call: TRBV7-9
d_call: -
j_call: TRBJ2-1
cdr3_nt: TGTGCCAGCAGCTTAAGGCGGGGTAACAATGAGCAGTTCTTC
cdr3_aa: CASSLRRGNNEQFF

clone_size: -
v_call: TRBV24-1
d_call: TRBD2
j_call: TRBJ2-7
cdr3_nt: TGTGCCACCAGTGATTCAGGACTAGCGGGAAAAACCTACGAGCAGTACTTC
cdr3_aa: CATSDSGLAGKTYEQYF

clone_size: -
v_call: TRBV6-1
d_call: -
j_call: TRBJ1-1
cdr3_nt: TGTGCCAGCAGTGAGCTGGGGGCGGACACTGAAGCTTTCTTT
cdr3_aa: CASSELGADTEAFF

clone_size: -
v_call: TRBV24-1
d_call: -
j_call: TRBJ1-2
cdr3_nt: TGTGCCACCAGTGATTTTCAAGGGGATGGCTACACCTTC
cdr3_aa: CATSDFQGDGYTF

clone_size: -
v_call: TRBV6-1
d_call: -
j_call: TRBJ2-7
cdr3_nt: TGTGCCAGCAGTGAAATAGACTTGTCCTACGAGCAGTACTTC
cdr3_aa: CASSEIDLSYEQYF

clone_size: -
v_call: TRBV11-2
d_call: TRBD1
j_call: TRBJ1-4
cdr3_nt: TGTGCCAGCAGCCCCAGACAGGGGATAGGAACTAATGAAAAACTGTTTTTT
cdr3_aa: CASSPRQGIGTNEKLFF

clone_size: -
v_call: TRBV6-6
d_call: TRBD2
j_call: TRBJ2-1
cdr3_nt: TGTGCCAGCAGTTCAGGACTAGTCGGTGAGCAGTTCTTC
cdr3_aa: CASSSGLVGEQFF

clone_size: -
v_call: TRBV7-3
d_call: -
j_call: TRBJ2-4
cdr3_nt: TGTGCCAGCAGCCCTCAAACAGGGAGATTAGCCAAAAACATTCAGTACTTC
cdr3_aa: CASSPQTGRLAKNIQYF

clone_size: few
v_call: TRBV7-9
d_call: -
j_call: TRBJ1-4
cdr3_nt: TGTGCCAGCAGCGGTTTCCGGGGGGACGAAAAACTGTTTTTT
cdr3_aa: CASSGFRGDEKLFF

clone_size: few
v_call: TRBV7-9
d_call: -
j_call: TRBJ1-1
cdr3_nt: TGTGCCAGCAGCTTAGGGGTCGATGCGGCTATTTTCTTT
cdr3_aa: CASSLGVDAAIFF

clone_size: -
v_call: TRBV27
d_call: -
j_call: TRBJ1-1
cdr3_nt: TGTGCCAGCAGTTTATCTGGGGCGGGGACTGAAGCTTTCTTT
cdr3_aa: CASSLSGAGTEAFF

clone_size: -
v_call: TRBV3-1/TRBV3-2
d_call: TRBD2
j_call: TRBJ2-3
cdr3_nt: TGTGCCAGCAGCTCTACTAGCGGGGGGGCCTTAGATACGCAGTATTTT
cdr3_aa: CASSSTSGGALDTQYF

clone_size: -
v_call: TRBV7-9
d_call: TRBD1
j_call: TRBJ1-4
cdr3_nt: TGTGCCAGCAGCTTCAGGACAGGGGGTGAAAAACTGTTTTTT
cdr3_aa: CASSFRTGGEKLFF

clone_size: -
v_call: TRBV28
d_call: -
j_call: TRBJ1-5
cdr3_nt: TGTGCCAGCAGCCACCGGGGGGGCGCGGATCAGCCCCAGCATTTT
cdr3_aa: CASSHRGGADQPQHF

clone_size: once
v_call: TRBV25-1
d_call: -
j_call: TRBJ2-3
cdr3_nt: TGTGCCAGCAGTGAATGGGGGGGGCAAGCAGATACGCAGTATTTT
cdr3_aa: CASSEWGGQADTQYF

clone_size: -
v_call: TRBV7-3
d_call: -
j_call: TRBJ2-1
cdr3_nt: TGTGCCAGCAGCAAACAGGGTCCAAACAATGAGCAGTTCTTC
cdr3_aa: CASSKQGPNNEQFF

clone_size: -
v_call: TRBV9
d_call: -
j_call: TRBJ1-1
cdr3_nt: TGTGCCAGCAGCTTCTCCGACAGGAACACTGAAGCTTTCTTT
cdr3_aa: CASSFSDRNTEAFF

clone_size: -
v_call: TRBV10-3
d_call: TRBD1
j_call: TRBJ2-7
cdr3_nt: TGTGCCATCAGAGACAGGGTTGACGGCGAGCAGTACTTC
cdr3_aa: CAIRDRVDGEQYF

clone_size: -
v_call: TRBV5-4
d_call: -
j_call: TRBJ2-3
cdr3_nt: TGTGCCAGCAGCTTGACGGGGGTTAAAGATACGCAGTATTTT
cdr3_aa: CASSLTGVKDTQYF

clone_size: -
v_call: TRBV19
d_call: -
j_call: TRBJ2-1
cdr3_nt: TGTGCCAGTAGTATCTATCCTGACAATGAGCAGTTCTTC
cdr3_aa: CASSIYPDNEQFF

clone_size: few
v_call: TRBV2
d_call: -
j_call: TRBJ1-1
cdr3_nt: TGTGCCAGCAGTGGCGAGGTTACTGAAGCTTTCTTT
cdr3_aa: CASSGEVTEAFF

clone_size: -
v_call: TRBV7-8
d_call: -
j_call: TRBJ2-1
cdr3_nt: TGTGCCAGCAGCTTAGCCTTAATCTATAGCTCCTACAATGAGCAGTTCTTC
cdr3_aa: CASSLALIYSSYNEQFF

clone_size: many
v_call: TRBV4-2
d_call: -
j_call: TRBJ1-1
cdr3_nt: TGTGCCAGCAGCCAAGATACGAGTCTCGGTGAAGCTTTCTTT
cdr3_aa: CASSQDTSLGEAFF

clone_size: once
v_call: TRBV7-9
d_call: -
j_call: TRBJ1-3
cdr3_nt: TGTGCCAGCAGCTCAGGGACTTTAGCTGGAAACACCATATATTTT
cdr3_aa: CASSSGTLAGNTIYF

clone_size: -
v_call: TRBV2
d_call: TRBD2
j_call: TRBJ2-5
cdr3_nt: TGTGCCAGCAGTGGGGGACTAGCGGGAGGGCCGGAGACCCAGTACTTC
cdr3_aa: CASSGGLAGGPETQYF

clone_size: -
v_call: TRBV4-1
d_call: TRBD1
j_call: TRBJ2-1
cdr3_nt: TGCGCCAGCAGCCAACGACAGGGGAGCTCCTACAATGAGCAGTTCTTC
cdr3_aa: CASSQRQGSSYNEQFF

clone_size: once
v_call: TRBV3-1/TRBV3-2
d_call: TRBD1
j_call: TRBJ1-4
cdr3_nt: TGTGCCAGCAGCCTAAGGACAGGGAATGAAAAACTGTTTTTT
cdr3_aa: CASSLRTGNEKLFF

clone_size: -
v_call: TRBV10-2
d_call: -
j_call: TRBJ2-1
cdr3_nt: TGCGCCAGCAGTGATAGGGTCCAGCGGACCTCGAACAATGAGCAGTTCTTC
cdr3_aa: CASSDRVQRTSNNEQFF

clone_size: few
v_call: TRBV6-1
d_call: TRBD1
j_call: TRBJ2-5
cdr3_nt: TGTGCCAGCAGTGAAGCCCAGGGGGTCCAAGAGACCCAGTACTTC
cdr3_aa: CASSEAQGVQETQYF

clone_size: -
v_call: TRBV11-3
d_call: -
j_call: TRBJ2-1
cdr3_nt: TGTGCCAGCAGCTTAGGAGTAGAGCAGTTCTTC
cdr3_aa: CASSLGVEQFF

clone_size: -
v_call: TRBV6-5
d_call: -
j_call: TRBJ2-3
cdr3_nt: TGTGCCAGTTCGGCGGGGGCCAGCACAGATACGCAGTATTTT
cdr3_aa: CASSAGASTDTQYF

clone_size: -
v_call: TRBV5-1
d_call: -
j_call: TRBJ2-2
cdr3_nt: TGCGCCAGCAGCGTGACAGGCGGGGAGCTGTTTTTT
cdr3_aa: CASSVTGGELFF

clone_size: -
v_call: TRBV3-1/TRBV3-2
d_call: TRBD2
j_call: TRBJ2-7
cdr3_nt: TGTGCCAGCAGCCTCTCCAGCGGGAGATCCGGGCAGTACTTC
cdr3_aa: CASSLSSGRSGQYF

clone_size: -
v_call: TRBV3-1/TRBV3-2
d_call: TRBD2
j_call: TRBJ2-1
cdr3_nt: TGTGCCAGCTCTCTGCGGGAGAGAAACAATGAGCAGTTCTTC
cdr3_aa: CASSLRERNNEQFF

clone_size: -
v_call: TRBV28
d_call: TRBD2
j_call: TRBJ2-1
cdr3_nt: TGTGCCAGCAGTTCTGGCGGGAGGGTCTACAATGAGCAGTTCTTC
cdr3_aa: CASSSGGRVYNEQFF

clone_size: -
v_call: TRBV6-6
d_call: TRBD1
j_call: TRBJ2-5
cdr3_nt: TGTGCCAGCAGTTACCGGGACAGGAATCCTCAAGAGACCCAGTACTTC
cdr3_aa: CASSYRDRNPQETQYF

clone_size: -
v_call: TRBV19
d_call: TRBD2
j_call: TRBJ2-2
cdr3_nt: TGTGCCAGTAGGGGACTAGCGGGAGGTAGCGGGGAGCTGTTTTTT
cdr3_aa: CASRGLAGGSGELFF

clone_size: -
v_call: TRBV28
d_call: -
j_call: TRBJ1-1
cdr3_nt: TGTGCCAGCACCGTGACAGTCCCCCCCGAAGCTTTCTTT
cdr3_aa: CASTVTVPPEAFF

clone_size: -
v_call: TRBV7-9
d_call: TRBD2
j_call: TRBJ2-1
cdr3_nt: TGTGCCAGCAGCCCAACCCCGAGACTAGCGGGGGGGCCGTATAATGAGCAGTTCTTC
cdr3_aa: CASSPTPRLAGGPYNEQFF

clone_size: -
v_call: TRBV20-1
d_call: TRBD2
j_call: TRBJ2-3
cdr3_nt: TGCAGTGCTAGTAGCGGGGGTGCCACAGATACGCAGTATTTT
cdr3_aa: CSASSGGATDTQYF

clone_size: -
v_call: TRBV9
d_call: -
j_call: TRBJ2-3
cdr3_nt: TGTGCCAGCAGCGTAGAGGGACTCGGTGGGAATACGCAGTATTTT
cdr3_aa: CASSVEGLGGNTQYF

clone_size: -
v_call: TRBV7-9
d_call: -
j_call: TRBJ2-2
cdr3_nt: TGTGCCAGCAGAGTCGGAGGGGTGGACACCGGGGAGCTGTTTTTT
cdr3_aa: CASRVGGVDTGELFF